This T cell receptor (beta chain) emerged from a study of cytomegalovirus exposure and HLA in healthy donors. Overall study results and limits: Presence/absence analyses took donor sequencing depth as roughly uniform. TCR beta chains numbering 164 were designated cytomegalovirus-associated.

This CDR3 is 15 amino acids long. Germline CDR1 and CDR2: SGHDT and YYEEEE. J lost 6 bases, V lost 1 base, and 1 base had no gene match. PCR amplification relied on 60 Vbeta primers (plus 13 Jbeta primers). The repertoire was sequenced with immunoSEQ multiplex PCR; TCRdb's copy has only in-frame clones and lacks some. The profile shows over 150,000 clones, approximately 71% of them singletons. A note on this clone: Its antigen is unknown.

The origin of this receptor is a woman aged 18-30 years in good health and CMV-seropositive. The V call is TRBV5-6, the J call TRBJ2-1, with 13 bases matching TRBD2. The specimen sequenced was PBMCs. The CDR3 reads CASSLRTSGGNEQFF. The CDR3 DNA reads as TGTGCCAGCAGCTTGCGGACTAGCGGGGGCAATGAGCAGTTCTTC.